One TCR beta chain is described in this entry. What it recognizes is unknown. TCRdb re-derived calls from the reads in MiXCR, one entry per CDR3 protein. This repertoire shows approximately 500,000 distinct CDR3 sequences, 33% found once; its top ten account for 15% to 20%. The data belong to a study of T cell repertoires in cytomegalovirus infection. Study at large: It can be stated that public TCR beta signatures indicated CMV infection as well as a matching HLA type. Notes on the study in general: Carriers of CMV plus the relevant HLA were identified by cumulative public TCR beta family frequency.

This CDR3 comprises 15 residues. V lost 6 bases, J lost 9 bases, and 10 bases stayed unmatched. Per the germline V gene, CDR1 is DFQATT and CDR2 is SNEGSKA (reference sequence). The chain recombines TRBV20-1 with TRBJ2-1; TRBD2 matches 14 bases. The sample here was cultured PBMCs, taken from culture after CMV antigen stimulation. The source of this sequence is a human donor in good health (CMV status not recorded). Some clones in this sample may be carry-over from other donors' samples. CDR3: CSAKSGTSGSIEQFF. In nucleotides, the CDR3 is TGCAGTGCAAAATCCGGGACTAGCGGGAGTATTGAGCAGTTCTTC.